The following is a T cell receptor (beta chain) sequence with its context. The method was immunoSEQ multiplex PCR; TCRdb's version includes in-frame clones alone and lacks a portion of them. The sample shows some 50,000 clones, roughly 63% of them seen only once. This sample was included in a study of cytotoxic CD8 clonotypes in ibrutinib-treated CLL. This CDR3 is 13 amino acids long. CDR1 and CDR2 from the germline V gene are SGHVS and FQNEAQ. Trimming pared 1 base from V and 6 bases from J, leaving 10 bases between. The material was PBMCs, obtained after 24 months of ibrutinib treatment. This chain connects TRBV7-8 to TRBJ2-7; tentatively, D is TRBD1 (5 bases). The clonotype originates from a human donor with chronic lymphocytic leukemia. Written as DNA, the CDR3 is TGTGCCAGCAGCTTAGGCCAGGGTCGCGAGCAGTACTTC. It translates to CASSLGQGREQYF.